One sample yielded the 2 T cell receptor beta chains listed below, sequenced in a study of blood T cell repertoires in COVID-19. The protocol was immunoSEQ multiplex PCR, while the TCRdb copy is restricted to in-frame clones and leaves out a portion. The sample shows 98,000 or so clones, around 84% of them seen only once. Sequencing was done on a sample of peripheral blood. These receptors all stem from a woman aged 60-75 years in a cohort sampled during active or convalescent COVID-19.

V is TRBV28 and J is TRBJ2-7, with 8 bases that match TRBD1. V shed 5 bases, J shed 2 bases, and the junction held 5 bases outside the gene matches. The germline V gene encodes CDR1 MDHEN and CDR2 SYDVKM. The CDR3 runs 14 residues. DNA for the CDR3: TGTGCCAGCAGTATTGGACAGGGCCCCTACGAGCAGTACTTC. Translating it yields CASSIGQGPYEQYF.

DNA of the CDR3: TGTGCCAGCATGGGGGGGACGAAACCGCACGAGCAGTACTTC. Residues: CASMGGTKPHEQYF. The chain couples TRBV6-5 to TRBJ2-7, with TRBD2 matching over 7 bases. This CDR3 contains 14 residues. CDR1 and CDR2 (germline): MNHEY, SVGAGI. V lost 7 bases and J lost 5; bases outside the gene matches: 11.